This entry lists 23 T cell receptor beta chains sequenced from one sample in a study of T and B cells in COVID-19 patients. TRB was amplified from roughly 250-500 ng of blood genomic DNA. BIOMED2 TRB-A/B primer pools were used in multiplex TRB PCR. TCRdb itself ran the multiplex PCR reads through MiXCR, one entry per CDR3 protein. The data hold around 5,200 distinct CDR3 sequences, with approximately 20% observed a single time. The sample was blood. The receptors were gathered from a human donor who had recovered from COVID-19.

In its sample, this clonotype was seen many times. The chain has TRBV27 and TRBJ2-7, with 12 bases fitting TRBD2. The CDR3 loop spans 12 amino acids. V lost 6 bases, J lost 12 bases, and 6 bases stayed unmatched. Germline values: CDR1 MNHEY, CDR2 SMNVEV (reference sequence). The CDR3 DNA sequence: TGTGCCAGCAGAAGCGGGACTAGCGGGCCGTACTTC. Its translation: CASRSGTSGPYF.

This clonotype was detected many times. The rearrangement joins TRBV5-3 to TRBJ1-5; weak D call: TRBD1 (6 bases). TRBV5-3 is an ORF; its function is uncertain. The CDR3 runs 18 residues. V shed 0 bases and J shed 1 base, with 17 bases lying between them. CDR3 nucleotides: TGTGCCAGAAGCTTGGGTATCGGAGGGGGTGGGAGCAATCAGCCCCAGCATTTT. It translates to CARSLGIGGGGSNQPQHF.

By its share, this clonotype is medium-sized. The chain links TRBV6-5 to TRBJ1-4, with 9 nucleotides matching TRBD1. The trim removed 7 bases at V and 3 bases at J, leaving 6 bases unmatched. Germline CDR1 and CDR2: MNHEY and SVGAGI. This CDR3 is 15 amino acids long. In DNA form, the CDR3 reads TGTGCCAGCAACTCACAGGGGGCGGCTAATGAAAAACTGTTTTTT. Amino acids: CASNSQGAANEKLFF.

The genes are TRBV2 and TRBJ2-3; TRBD1 might be the D (6 bases). Trimming shortened V by 3 bases and J by 7 bases, and 14 bases separated the two germline ends. CDR3 length: 14 amino acids. Germline CDR1 is SNHLY and CDR2 is FYNNEI. In DNA, the CDR3 is TGTGCCAGCAGTGAGCTCCAGGGGCCCCATACGCAGTATTTT. Translation: CASSELQGPHTQYF. The full variable domain, in which reference TRBV2 and TRBJ2-3 provide the parts outside the CDR3, is EPEVTQTPSHQVTQMGQEVILRCVPISNHLYFYWYRQILGQKVEFLVSFYNNEISEKSEIFDDQFSVERPDGSNFTLKIRSTKLEDSAMYFCASSELQGPHTQYFGPGTRLTVL.

The CDR3 spells CASSLRLGTGGGSGQYF. CDR3 DNA sequence: TGCGCCAGCAGCCTCCGACTGGGGACAGGGGGCGGTTCGGGGCAGTACTTC. The V call is TRBV4-1, the J call TRBJ2-7, with 12 bases identical to TRBD1. The CDR3 extends over 17 amino acids. Per the germline V gene, CDR1 is MGHRA and CDR2 is YSYEKL. Trimming took 4 bases from V and 9 from J; bases not matched to a gene: 16.

This clonotype is categorized as medium-sized. The V and J genes are TRBV12-3 or TRBV12-4 and TRBJ2-7; 7 nucleotides agree with TRBD1. The CDR3 contains 14 residues. The junction had 4 bases not matched to a gene; V was cut back by 3 bases and J by 2 bases. The DNA of the CDR3 is TGTGCCAGCAGTTTGAGGACAGGCCCCTACGAGCAGTACTTC. This gives the protein CASSLRTGPYEQYF.

This clonotype occurred a few times. This sequence joins TRBV20-1 and TRBJ2-1; no firm D call. Per germline, CDR1 DFQATT and CDR2 SNEGSKA (reference sequence). The V gene lost 5 bases and the J gene lost 8 bases, with 16 bases spanning the gap. This CDR3 has 13 residues. The CDR3 loop reads CSASSSGRHEQFF. The CDR3 DNA sequence: TGCAGTGCTTCCTCCTCGGGTAGACATGAGCAGTTCTTC.

By its share, this clonotype is medium-sized. The chain combines TRBV18 with TRBJ1-5, with 7 bases matching TRBD1. V shed 3 bases, J shed 5 bases, and the junction held 7 bases outside the gene matches. CDR1 is KGHSH, CDR2 LQKENI, per germline. The CDR3 covers 15 residues. The CDR3 bases are TGTGCCAGCTCACCTGGACAGGCCATCTATCAGCCCCAGCATTTT. As protein: CASSPGQAIYQPQHF.

The gene calls are TRBV29-1 and TRBJ2-7, with TRBD2 identical over 11 bases. Germline V lookup: CDR1 SQVTM, CDR2 ANQGSEA. The CDR3 consists of 15 residues. The V and J ends lost 4 bases and 4 bases, in that order; junction bases with no gene match: 9. The CDR3 DNA sequence: TGCAGCGTTGGCCCTAGCGGGAGGTTTGTGTACGAGCAGTACTTC. This encodes CSVGPSGRFVYEQYF.

By sample fraction, this clonotype is medium-sized (0.01 to 0.1%). The chain recombines TRBV27 with TRBJ2-3; 7 nucleotides line up with TRBD2. CDR3 length: 17 amino acids. V trimming: 10 bases; J trimming: 2 bases; junction bases outside the gene matches: 18. CDR1 and CDR2 (germline): MNHEY, SMNVEV (reference sequence). CDR3 sequence: CATSRWSSGVFTDTQYF. The CDR3 nucleotides are TGTGCCACCTCCAGGTGGTCGAGCGGGGTTTTCACAGATACGCAGTATTTT.

By sample share, this clonotype is medium-sized (0.01 to 0.1%). This chain uses TRBV6-5 with TRBJ1-5; the match to TRBD1 covers 10 bases. The CDR3 covers 16 residues. Germline V lookup: CDR1 MNHEY, CDR2 SVGAGI. V trimming: 5 bases; J trimming: 6 bases; junction bases outside the gene matches: 10. The CDR3 sequence is CASSPLRQGASQPQHF. CDR3 in DNA: TGTGCCAGCAGTCCTCTGAGACAGGGGGCTTCTCAGCCCCAGCATTTT.

This sequence joins TRBV19 and TRBJ1-1; D may be TRBD1 (5 bases). The CDR3 length is 14 residues. Germline loops: CDR1 LNHDA, CDR2 SQIVND (reference sequence). Between the trimmed V and J ends, which lost 4 bases and 5 bases, there was a span of 14 bases. This chain's CDR3 is CASSTRGAGTEAFF. CDR3 in DNA: TGTGCCAGTAGTACCCGGGGCGCTGGTACTGAAGCTTTCTTT.

The V and J genes are TRBV5-1 and TRBJ2-2; D remains ambiguous. CDR3 length: 15 residues. CDR1 and CDR2 (germline): SGHRS, YFSETQ. Trimming cost V 0 bases and J 3 bases, with 9 bases left between them. CDR3 region: CASSLAVVDTGELFF. In DNA, the CDR3 is TGCGCCAGCAGCTTGGCGGTTGTGGACACCGGGGAGCTGTTTTTT. Supplemented by reference TRBV5-1 and TRBJ2-2, the full variable domain reads KAGVTQTPRYLIKTRGQQVTLSCSPISGHRSVSWYQQTPGQGLQFLFEYFSETQRNKGNFPGRFSGRQFSNSRSEMNVSTLELGDSALYLCASSLAVVDTGELFFGEGSRLTVL.

The chain links TRBV20-1 to TRBJ1-2; no definite D call. The V end was cut by 0 bases, the J end by 4 bases, with 18 bases between. Germline CDR1 is DFQATT and CDR2 is SNEGSKA (reference sequence). This CDR3 is 16 amino acids long. DNA for the CDR3: TGCAGTGCTAGAGATGATAAGGTCTTCGGCGGCTATGGCTACACCTTC. Protein: CSARDDKVFGGYGYTF.

This clonotype was seen only a few times. The chain joins TRBV28 to TRBJ2-7, with 8 bases that match TRBD2. This CDR3 has 14 amino acids. The germline gives CDR1 MDHEN, CDR2 SYDVKM. V was clipped by 6 bases and J by 0 bases; unmatched bases: 4. CDR3 DNA: TGTGCCAGCAGCCCAACTAGCGGCTCCTACGAGCAGTACTTC. It encodes CASSPTSGSYEQYF.

This chain links TRBV21-1 with TRBJ2-1; TRBD1 was called by the table and not checked on the DNA. TRBV21-1 is tagged as a pseudogene. This CDR3 comprises 13 residues. CDR3 loop: CASSSRGRHEQFF. The DNA of the CDR3 is TGTGCCAGCAGCTCCAGGGGGCGCCATGAGCAGTTCTTC.

J is TRBJ2-1 and V is TRBV25-1; the match to TRBD2 covers 11 bases. CDR1 is MGHDK and CDR2 is SYGVNS in the germline V gene. The CDR3 sequence is 13 residues long. The trim removed 6 bases at V and 15 bases at J, leaving 10 bases unmatched. CDR3 DNA sequence: TGTGCCAGCAGGGGGGGGGGGACTAGCGGCTCGTTCTTC. Encoded protein: CASRGGGTSGSFF.

This clonotype is judged medium-sized. The V gene is TRBV10-3, the J gene TRBJ2-2; D not certain. Trimming shortened V by 0 bases and J by 5 bases, and 4 bases separated the two germline ends. CDR1 is ENHRY, CDR2 SYGVKD, per germline. CDR3 size: 13 residues. CDR3 sequence reads: CAISESLTGELFF. In DNA, the CDR3 is TGTGCCATCAGTGAGTCCCTTACCGGGGAGCTGTTTTTT.

In its sample, this clonotype is medium-sized. The CDR3 reads CASSIGTGYGYTF. The DNA of the CDR3 is TGTGCCAGTAGTATAGGTACAGGGTATGGCTACACCTTC. This chain links TRBV19 with TRBJ1-2; perhaps TRBD1 as D (6 bases). The CDR3 spans 13 residues. The germline V gene encodes CDR1 LNHDA and CDR2 SQIVND (reference sequence). Trimming stripped 1 base from V and 5 bases from J, with 8 bases between.

V is TRBV4-1 and J is TRBJ1-4, with D unclear. The CDR3 runs 15 residues. V dropped 4 bases and J dropped 0 bases, with 9 bases sitting between them. The V gene's germline CDR1 is MGHRA and CDR2 YSYEKL. CDR3 DNA sequence: TGCGCCAGCAGCCTCAGACTTGCAACTAATGAAAAACTGTTTTTT. As protein: CASSLRLATNEKLFF.

By sample fraction, this clonotype is medium-sized. Written as DNA, the CDR3 is TGTGCCTCCGGGACAGGAAGTTACGGGGAGCTGTTTTTT. Encoded protein: CASGTGSYGELFF. The V call is TRBV6-2 or TRBV6-3, the J call TRBJ2-2; 8 nucleotides agree with TRBD1. Germline assignment: CDR1 MNHEY and CDR2 SVGEGT. The CDR3 extends over 13 amino acids. The V and J ends lost 11 bases and 7 bases, in that order; junction bases with no gene match: 9.

In its sample, this clonotype ranks as medium-sized. V usage is TRBV6-4 and J usage is TRBJ2-1, with 9 bases matching TRBD1. The CDR3 is 15 amino acids. Trimming cost V 9 bases and J 3 bases; bases outside gene matches: 9. Germline V gene sequence: CDR1 MRHNA, CDR2 SNTAGT. The CDR3 loop is CASSQTGQGYNEQFF. CDR3 nucleotides: TGTGCCAGTAGTCAGACGGGACAGGGCTACAATGAGCAGTTCTTC.

By sample share, this clonotype is medium-sized (0.01 to 0.1%). The chain uses TRBV19 and TRBJ1-6; D unclear. The CDR3 spans 13 residues. Germline values: CDR1 LNHDA, CDR2 SQIVND (reference sequence). Trimming took off 3 bases at V and 7 bases at J, with 7 bases between the two ends. CDR3 nucleotides: TGTGCCAGTAGTATTCAACCCAATTCACCCCTCCACTTT. This translates into CASSIQPNSPLHF.